The TCR beta chain described here comes from a study of T cell changes during pregnancy in multiple sclerosis. TCRdb's copy holds only in-frame clones and misses some; the assay was immunoSEQ multiplex PCR. The repertoire holds 50,000 to 60,000 clones, with over 90% as singletons. The CDR3 runs to 14 residues. Looked up from germline, CDR1 is SGHRS and CDR2 is YFSETQ. Trimming took 4 bases from V and 12 from J; bases not matched to a gene: 5. This sequence originates from a female donor with multiple sclerosis, enrolled in a pregnancy study. Material: CD4+ T cells from peripheral blood mononuclear cells, obtained in the second trimester of pregnancy. The J gene is TRBJ2-3, the V gene TRBV5-1; 16 nucleotides align to TRBD2. In nucleotides, the CDR3 is TGCGCCAGCAGCCCGGGACTAGCGGGGGGGCCTCAGTATTTT. Translation: CASSPGLAGGPQYF. The full variable domain, rest sourced from reference TRBV5-1 and TRBJ2-3, is KAGVTQTPRYLIKTRGQQVTLSCSPISGHRSVSWYQQTPGQGLQFLFEYFSETQRNKGNFPGRFSGRQFSNSRSEMNVSTLELGDSALYLCASSPGLAGGPQYFGPGTRLTVL.